This entry describes one T cell receptor (beta chain). Its target is unknown. There were TCR beta CDR3 regions amplified from RNA transcripts. With the HTBI primer set, the TCR CDR3 went through a first round of RT-PCR. MiXCR, run by TCRdb on the multiplex PCR reads, gives a single entry per CDR3 protein. This table holds a few hundred thousand distinct CDR3 sequences, approximately 15% found once. Germline CDR1 SGDLS, CDR2 YYNGEE. This CDR3 has 17 amino acids. The J segment lost 3 bases and the V segment lost 0 bases, leaving 6 bases of the junction unmatched. The data were taken from a study of T cells in Graves' hyperthyroidism and ophthalmopathy. Study observations and caveats: Using 13 V-J features, a model discriminated ophthalmopathy from stable hyperthyroidism.

The sequence derives from a woman between 18 and 30 years old with Graves' hyperthyroidism. Sequenced sample: blood. The genes are TRBV9 and TRBJ2-3, with TRBD2 matching over 11 bases. Written as DNA, the CDR3 is TGTGCCAGCAGCGTAGGAACTAGCGGGAGAGGTACAGATACGCAGTATTTT. Translated, it gives CASSVGTSGRGTDTQYF.